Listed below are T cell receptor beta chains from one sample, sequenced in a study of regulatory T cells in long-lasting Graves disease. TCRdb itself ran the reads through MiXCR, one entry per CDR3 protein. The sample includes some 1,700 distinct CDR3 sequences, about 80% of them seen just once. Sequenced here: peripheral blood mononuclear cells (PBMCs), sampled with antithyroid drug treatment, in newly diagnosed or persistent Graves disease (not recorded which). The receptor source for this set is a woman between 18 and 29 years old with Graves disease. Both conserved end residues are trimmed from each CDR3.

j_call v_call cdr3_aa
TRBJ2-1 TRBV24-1 ATSDSGVHEQF
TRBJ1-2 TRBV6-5 ASSYSGTGGSCT
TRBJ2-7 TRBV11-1 ASSLGEAYEQY
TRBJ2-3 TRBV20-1 SATTSGDTQY
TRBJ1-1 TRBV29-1 SINTEAF
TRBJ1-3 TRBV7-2 ASSDRISGNTIY
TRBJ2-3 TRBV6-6 ASKTNYPSTDTQY
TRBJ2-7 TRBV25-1 ASATSGSSYEQY
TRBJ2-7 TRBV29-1 SAYTGVSSYEQY
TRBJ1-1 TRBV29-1 SVKGKWSLGTEAF
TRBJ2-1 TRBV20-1 SARVEYPYNEQF
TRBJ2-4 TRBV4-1 ASSQGGGRIQY
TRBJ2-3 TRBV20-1 SARDLRSGATDTQY
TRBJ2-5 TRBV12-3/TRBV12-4 ASSIRETQY
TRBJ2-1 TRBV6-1 ASTRTGLAGFNEQF
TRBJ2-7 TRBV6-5 ASSPEGGIYEQY